This entry lists 3 T cell receptor beta chains sequenced from one sample in a study of blood T cell repertoires in COVID-19 (dated by TCRdb to the early 2020s). Receptor libraries were prepared by the immunoSEQ multiplex PCR assay. Imported from immuneACCESS, the table was reduced by TCRdb to in-frame sequences with V and J called. These copies leave out some clones; in studies compared against another copy, an unresolved V gene accounts for under half, and the cause of the remainder is not known. For this sample there are approximately 200,000 clones; around 84% appear just once. The ten largest clonotypes hold roughly 4.6% of the sample. Sequencing input: peripheral blood. The receptor set was obtained from a woman aged 55-70 years who had recovered from COVID-19.

The gene calls are TRBV3-1 (or the pseudogene TRBV3-2) and TRBJ2-1; 9 bases match TRBD2. The V gene end was trimmed by 0 bases and the J gene end by 6 bases; junction bases not matched to a gene: 6. CDR1 and CDR2 (germline): LGHDT, YNNKEL (reference sequence). CDR3 size: 16 residues. This CDR3 reads CASSQDLASGVNEQFF. Written as DNA, the CDR3 is TGTGCCAGCAGCCAAGATTTGGCTAGCGGGGTCAATGAGCAGTTCTTC.

The genes are TRBV12-3 or TRBV12-4 and TRBJ1-1; D is unclear. The germline V and J ends were trimmed by 1 base and 6 bases, with 9 bases remaining between them. The CDR3 totals 13 residues. CDR3 residues: CASSLVRRAEAFF. DNA of the CDR3: TGTGCCAGCAGTTTAGTGCGCCGGGCTGAAGCTTTCTTT.

The chain uses TRBV30 and TRBJ1-3; the D is unclear. The germline V and J ends were trimmed by 1 base and 4 bases, with 11 bases remaining between them. The V gene's germline CDR1 is GTSNPN and CDR2 SVGIG (reference sequence). The length of the CDR3 is 14 residues. CDR3 protein: CAWSGGLSGNTIYF. For the CDR3, the DNA is TGTGCCTGGAGTGGAGGTCTGAGCGGAAACACCATATATTTT.